This T cell receptor (beta chain) emerged from a study of cytomegalovirus exposure and HLA in healthy donors. Study-wide results and caveats: In a later analysis, first-cohort TCR clusters were found to tend to co-occur in the 90 to 150 validation repertoires. Cytomegalovirus-associated status was assigned to about 170 TCR beta chains. A few of the chains that were CMV-associated were confirmed in vitro to be specific for CMV antigens.

The study drew the donors from its roughly 120-subject validation cohort, separate from the roughly 700-subject first cohort. To note about this clone: Its antigen is not known.

V lost 4 bases, J lost 5 bases, and 12 bases lay in between. From germline, CDR1 is SGHRS and CDR2 YFSETQ. There are 14 residues in the CDR3. The protocol was immunoSEQ multiplex PCR, while the TCRdb copy is restricted to in-frame clones and leaves out a portion. The repertoire holds 300,000 or so clones, with around 90% as singletons. This TCR derives from a man aged 30 to 39 in good health and CMV-seronegative. The sample taken for sequencing was PBMCs. This rearrangement joins TRBV5-1 to TRBJ1-4; the D is unclear. The CDR3 DNA reads TGCGCCAGCAGCGCGGGAGCCAAAAATGAAAAACTGTTTTTT. Translated: CASSAGAKNEKLFF.